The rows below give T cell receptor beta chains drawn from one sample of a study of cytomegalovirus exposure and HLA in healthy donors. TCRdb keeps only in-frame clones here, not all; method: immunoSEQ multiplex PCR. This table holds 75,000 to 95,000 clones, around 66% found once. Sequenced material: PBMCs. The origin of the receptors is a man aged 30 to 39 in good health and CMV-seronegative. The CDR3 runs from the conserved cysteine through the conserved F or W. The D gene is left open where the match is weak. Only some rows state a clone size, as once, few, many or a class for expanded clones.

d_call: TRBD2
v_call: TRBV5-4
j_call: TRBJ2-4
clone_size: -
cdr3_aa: CASRSRGSAKNIQYF
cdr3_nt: TGTGCCAGCAGGTCCCGCGGGAGTGCCAAAAACATTCAGTACTTC

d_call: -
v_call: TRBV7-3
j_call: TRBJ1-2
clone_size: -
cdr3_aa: CASSSQTGDLGDGYTF
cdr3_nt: TGTGCCAGCAGCTCCCAGACGGGGGATCTGGGGGATGGCTACACCTTC

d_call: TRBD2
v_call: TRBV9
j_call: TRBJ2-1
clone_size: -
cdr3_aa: CASSVGPRAGGSYNEQFF
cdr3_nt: TGTGCCAGCAGCGTAGGCCCCCGGGCGGGGGGTTCCTACAATGAGCAGTTCTTC

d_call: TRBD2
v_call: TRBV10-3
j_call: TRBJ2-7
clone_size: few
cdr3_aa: CAISEKLAGRQNFYEQYF
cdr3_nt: TGTGCCATCAGTGAGAAACTAGCGGGAAGGCAAAATTTTTACGAGCAGTACTTC

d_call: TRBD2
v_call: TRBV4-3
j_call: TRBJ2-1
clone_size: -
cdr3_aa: CASSQDSGADEQFF
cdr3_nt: TGCGCCAGCAGCCAAGATAGCGGGGCGGATGAGCAGTTCTTC

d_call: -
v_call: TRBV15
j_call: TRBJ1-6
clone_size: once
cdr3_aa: CATSRNPQGTYSPLHF
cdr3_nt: TGTGCCACCAGCAGAAACCCCCAGGGGACGTATTCACCCCTCCACTTT

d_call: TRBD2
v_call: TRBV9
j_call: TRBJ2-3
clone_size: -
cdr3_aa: CASSSPLAGVFPDTQYF
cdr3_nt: TGTGCCAGCAGCAGTCCCCTAGCGGGAGTCTTCCCAGATACGCAGTATTTT

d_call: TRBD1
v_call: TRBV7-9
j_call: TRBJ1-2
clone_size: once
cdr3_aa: CASSFYVGTGGNYGYTF
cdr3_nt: TGTGCCAGCAGCTTTTACGTCGGGACAGGGGGCAACTATGGCTACACCTTC

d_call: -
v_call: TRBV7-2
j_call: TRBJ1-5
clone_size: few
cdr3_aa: CASSLPNQPQHF
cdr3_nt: TGTGCCAGCAGCTTACCGAATCAGCCCCAGCATTTT

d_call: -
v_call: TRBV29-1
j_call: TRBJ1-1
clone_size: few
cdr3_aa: CSVASPGWGNTEAFF
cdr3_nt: TGCAGCGTTGCCTCCCCAGGGTGGGGGAACACTGAAGCTTTCTTT

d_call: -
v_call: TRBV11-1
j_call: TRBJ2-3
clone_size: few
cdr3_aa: CASSLLGRTSTDTQYF
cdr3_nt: TGTGCCAGCAGCTTATTGGGCAGAACTAGCACAGATACGCAGTATTTT

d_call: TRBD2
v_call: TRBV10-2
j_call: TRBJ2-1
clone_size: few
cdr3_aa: CASSFQGLAGEQFF
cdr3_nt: TGCGCCAGCAGTTTCCAAGGACTAGCCGGTGAGCAGTTCTTC

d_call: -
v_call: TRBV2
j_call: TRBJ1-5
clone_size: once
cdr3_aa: CASSRRTDSNQPQHF
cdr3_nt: TGTGCCAGCAGCAGGCGGACAGATAGCAATCAGCCCCAGCATTTT

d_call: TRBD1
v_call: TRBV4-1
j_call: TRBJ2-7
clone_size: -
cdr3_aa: CASSRDRARSYKQYF
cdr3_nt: TGCGCCAGCAGCCGAGACAGGGCACGATCCTACAAGCAGTACTTC

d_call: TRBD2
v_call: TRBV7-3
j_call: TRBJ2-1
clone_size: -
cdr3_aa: CASSSGTSGRMDNEQFF
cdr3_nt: TGTGCCAGCAGCTCAGGGACTAGCGGGAGGATGGACAATGAGCAGTTCTTC

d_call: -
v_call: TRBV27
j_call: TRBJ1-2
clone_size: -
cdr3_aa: CASSLDVGGNGYTF
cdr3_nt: TGTGCCAGCAGTTTAGATGTAGGGGGAAATGGCTACACCTTC

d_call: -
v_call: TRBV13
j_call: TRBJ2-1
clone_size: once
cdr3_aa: CASSLFQGGYNEQFF
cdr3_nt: TGTGCCAGCAGCTTATTCCAGGGCGGCTACAATGAGCAGTTCTTC

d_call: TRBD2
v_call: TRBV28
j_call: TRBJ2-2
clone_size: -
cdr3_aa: CASSLRASGLTGELFF
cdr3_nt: TGTGCCAGCAGTTTACGAGCTAGCGGCTTGACCGGGGAGCTGTTTTTT

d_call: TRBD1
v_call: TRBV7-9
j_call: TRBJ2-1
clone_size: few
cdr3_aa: CASETGTVSYNEQFF
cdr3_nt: TGTGCCAGCGAAACCGGGACAGTGTCCTACAATGAGCAGTTCTTC

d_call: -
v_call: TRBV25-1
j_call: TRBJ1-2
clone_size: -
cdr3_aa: CASGWGGDYGYTF
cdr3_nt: TGTGCCAGCGGATGGGGGGGCGACTATGGCTACACCTTC

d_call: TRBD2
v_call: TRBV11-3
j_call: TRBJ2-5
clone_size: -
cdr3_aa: CASSLGTSVYGQETQYF
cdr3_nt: TGTGCCAGCAGCTTGGGGACTAGCGTTTACGGACAAGAGACCCAGTACTTC

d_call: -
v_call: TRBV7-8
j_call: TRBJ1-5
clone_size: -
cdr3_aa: CASSPSWRQPQHF
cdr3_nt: TGTGCCAGCAGCCCCTCGTGGAGACAGCCCCAGCATTTT

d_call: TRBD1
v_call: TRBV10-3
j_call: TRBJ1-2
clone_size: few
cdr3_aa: CAISEQGAMNYGYTF
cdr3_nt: TGTGCCATCAGTGAGCAGGGGGCTATGAACTATGGCTACACCTTC

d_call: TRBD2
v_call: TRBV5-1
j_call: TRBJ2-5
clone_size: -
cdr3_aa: CASSFAPLTSGGETQYF
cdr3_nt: TGCGCCAGCAGCTTTGCCCCCCTGACTAGCGGGGGTGAGACCCAGTACTTC